The TCR beta chain described here comes from a study of cytomegalovirus exposure and HLA in healthy donors. This clone was picked up many times. Its specificity is unknown. The PCR contained 60 Vbeta and 13 Jbeta primers. Only in-frame clones appear in the TCRdb table, and some are missing; sequencing was by immunoSEQ multiplex PCR. Among around 95,000 clones listed, about 75% were seen once. General study points: In a later analysis, a genetic analysis reported fewer productive-TCR N-insertions in an Asian-associated ancestry cluster than the cohort average.

V was cut by 0 bases and J by 0 bases, with 12 bases left in between. The CDR3 has 17 amino acids. CDR1 and CDR2 from the germline V gene are LNHNV and YYDKDF (reference sequence). This TCR was sampled from a young man in good health and CMV-seropositive. Sequencing was done on a sample of PBMCs. The chain carries TRBV15 and TRBJ2-4, with D possibly being TRBD1 (6 bases). Here the CDR3 reads CATSRDGGEVAKNIQYF. Here the CDR3 DNA reads TGTGCCACCAGCAGAGATGGGGGCGAGGTAGCCAAAAACATTCAGTACTTC.